Listed here is a single T cell receptor (beta chain). A few counts support this clonotype. The specificity of this receptor is unknown. Per-base qualities were not stored, and no clone one base away is much larger. The CDR3 numbers 14 residues from cysteine through phenylalanine. Just the 42-base CDR3 DNA is kept, in frame starting at base 1. A distance of 18 bases separates the germline ends of V and J, which lose 6 bases and 6 bases respectively. The germline V gene gives CDR1 as SGHDT and CDR2 as YYEEEE. PBMCs were isolated by Ficoll-Paque density gradient centrifugation. These data belong to a study of T-cell memory formation after mild COVID-19 (dated by TCRdb to about 2021). General notes on the study: TCR sequence clusters from the two donors were largely donor specific. In a couple of donors, T-cell clones that expanded and contracted after mild COVID-19 were tracked by sequencing TCRalpha and TCRbeta repertoires over time. The cohort comprised two young, previously healthy adult volunteers, one female and one male.

What the study reported, not specific to this receptor: Clones contracting from day 15 to 85 had balanced CD4/CD8 phenotypes, while a second wave expanding from day 15 to 37 was biased towards CD4+. Contracting CD4+ clones appeared mostly in the CM and EM memory subsets, whereas CD8+ clones were enriched in EMRA. Whether the second-wave clones peaking on day 37 were SARS-CoV-2 specific was not confirmed. The study covered only a couple of mild cases, and larger cohorts including severe cases with pre-infection samples were considered necessary. The detection of some responding clones in pre-infection memory suggests that pre-existing cross-reactive memory T cells joined the SARS-CoV-2 response.

Sequencing used an Illumina NovaSeq 6000. cDNA libraries for TCRalpha and TCRbeta were prepared by 5'RACE using constant-segment primers, with sample barcodes and unique molecular identifiers added. RNA was extracted from every sample with Trizol reagent. Library amplification was performed in two PCR steps, and a second sample barcode and Illumina TruSeq adapters were introduced in the second step. The libraries were sequenced on an Illumina NovaSeq using 2 x 150 bp paired-end reads. As for the authors' bioinformatics: Demultiplexing of reads and collapsing into UMI-guided consensus sequences were performed with migec v1.2.7. Using mixcr v2.1.11, UMI consensuses were aligned to TRA and TRB V and J templates and then assembled into clonotypes. Clonotypes were classified as expanded or contracted when called significant by both edgeR and NoisET, with noise models trained on biological replicates. For edgeR calls, the cutoffs were a false discovery rate-adjusted p below 0.01 and a log2 fold-change threshold of 1. As an exploratory analysis of dynamics, max-normalized trajectories of the 1000 most abundant clonotypes were examined with PCA combined with hierarchical clustering. Each responding clone was given a CD4 or CD8 phenotype based on the CD4+ and CD8+ repertoires, which had been sequenced separately. The public sequencing data were trimmed at Q25 with fastp and processed into clonotypes with MiXCR by TCRdb, which kept only in-frame beta chains. Rows with a matching CDR3 protein are joined into one entry that keeps the most common DNA and genes. TCRdb assigned the V and J calls; the authors' analysis was not used. This sample is represented by 180,000 or so distinct CDR3 sequences; under 14% of them were singletons. The top ten constitute roughly 3.8% of the sample.

The chain was built from TRBV5-6 and TRBJ1-2; no confident D gene assignment can be made. This receptor was identified in a man in his late teens or twenties who had mild COVID-19 (a few samples of this study predate the infection). The sample titles of this study are shuffled in the database, so cell type and time point are left out; the donor was told from shared clones. The sequenced sample was PBMCs or a T cell subset sorted from them (not recorded which). The DNA reads TGTGCCAGCACCATTACGTCCCTCCCCGATGGCTACACCTTC. It specifies CASTITSLPDGYTF.